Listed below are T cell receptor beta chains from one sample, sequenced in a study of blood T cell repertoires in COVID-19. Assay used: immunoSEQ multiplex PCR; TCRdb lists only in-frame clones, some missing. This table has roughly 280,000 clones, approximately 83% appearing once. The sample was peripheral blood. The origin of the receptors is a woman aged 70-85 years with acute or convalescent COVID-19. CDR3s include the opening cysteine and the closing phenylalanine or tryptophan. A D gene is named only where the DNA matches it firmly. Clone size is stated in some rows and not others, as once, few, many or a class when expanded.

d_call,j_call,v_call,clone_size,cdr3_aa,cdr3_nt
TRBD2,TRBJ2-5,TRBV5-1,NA,CASSLSGLASQETQYF,TGCGCCAGCAGCTTGTCAGGACTAGCGAGTCAAGAGACCCAGTACTTC
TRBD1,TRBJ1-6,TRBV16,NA,CASSRDRAGSPLHF,TGTGCCAGCAGCCGGGACAGGGCTGGGTCACCCCTCCACTTT
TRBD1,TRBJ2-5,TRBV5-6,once,CASSSIRDREETQYF,TGTGCCAGCAGCTCTATCCGGGACAGAGAAGAGACCCAGTACTTC
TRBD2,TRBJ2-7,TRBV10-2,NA,CASGGRTEPSEQYF,TGCGCCAGCGGCGGGAGGACTGAACCCAGCGAGCAGTACTTC
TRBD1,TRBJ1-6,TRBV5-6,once,CASSYGQGVPLNFSPLHF,TGTGCCAGCAGCTACGGACAGGGAGTGCCCCTTAATTTTTCACCCCTCCACTTT
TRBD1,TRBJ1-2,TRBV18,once,CASSPGQEVYGYTF,TGTGCCAGCTCGCCGGGACAGGAGGTTTATGGCTACACCTTC
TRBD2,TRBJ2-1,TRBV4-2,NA,CASSHGSGLVEQFF,TGTGCCAGCAGCCATGGATCGGGACTAGTCGAGCAGTTCTTC
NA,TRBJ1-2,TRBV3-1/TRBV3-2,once,CASSQVGGVINYGYTF,TGTGCCAGCAGCCAAGTCGGGGGAGTTATTAACTATGGCTACACCTTC
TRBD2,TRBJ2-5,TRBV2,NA,CASRGGGAMETQYF,TGTGCCAGCAGGGGCGGGGGGGCCATGGAGACCCAGTACTTC
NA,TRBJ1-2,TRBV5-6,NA,CASSPAGGNYGYTF,TGTGCCAGCAGCCCGGCTGGGGGGAACTATGGCTACACCTTC
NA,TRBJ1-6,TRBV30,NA,CAWSRRGNSPLHF,TGTGCCTGGAGTCGAAGGGGAAATTCACCCCTCCACTTT
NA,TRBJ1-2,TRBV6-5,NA,CASSQEGWRGYTF,TGTGCCAGCAGTCAGGAGGGCTGGCGGGGCTACACCTTC
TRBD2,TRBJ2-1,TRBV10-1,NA,CASSGTSGPRGNEQFF,TGCGCCAGCAGTGGGACTAGTGGTCCTAGAGGCAATGAGCAGTTCTTC
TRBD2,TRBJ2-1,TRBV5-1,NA,CAGTGGAYNEQFF,TGCGCCGGGACCGGGGGGGCTTACAATGAGCAGTTCTTC
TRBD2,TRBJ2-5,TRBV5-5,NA,CASRGLAAGETQYF,TGTGCCAGCAGAGGACTAGCAGCGGGGGAGACCCAGTACTTC
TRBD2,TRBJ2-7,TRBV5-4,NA,CASSLEASGSYEQYF,TGTGCCAGCAGCTTGGAGGCTAGCGGTTCCTACGAGCAGTACTTC
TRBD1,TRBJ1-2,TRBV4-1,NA,CASSPGTAQGYTF,TGCGCCAGCAGCCCCGGGACAGCCCAGGGCTACACCTTC
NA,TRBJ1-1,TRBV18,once,CASGPGGDTEAFF,TGTGCCAGCGGCCCTGGAGGGGACACTGAAGCTTTCTTT
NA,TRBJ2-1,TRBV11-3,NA,CASSPGGANSYNEQFF,TGTGCCAGCAGCCCCGGCGGGGCCAACTCCTACAATGAGCAGTTCTTC
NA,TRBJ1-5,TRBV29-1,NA,CSVGEGLLGNQPQHF,TGCAGCGTTGGGGAAGGACTCCTCGGCAATCAGCCCCAGCATTTT
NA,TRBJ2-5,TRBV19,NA,CASSNGPKTAQETQYF,TGTGCCAGTAGTAATGGGCCCAAGACAGCTCAAGAGACCCAGTACTTC
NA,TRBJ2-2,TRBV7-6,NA,CASSLGLDSGTGELFF,TGTGCCAGCAGCTTAGGTTTGGACAGTGGGACCGGGGAGCTGTTTTTT
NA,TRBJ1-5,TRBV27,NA,CASSSYHGGNQPQHF,TGTGCCAGCTCGTCCTATCACGGAGGTAATCAGCCCCAGCATTTT
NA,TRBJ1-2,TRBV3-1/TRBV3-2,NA,CASSEGGGYGYTF,TGTGCCAGCAGCGAAGGGGGAGGCTATGGCTATACCTTC
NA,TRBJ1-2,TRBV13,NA,CASSSDSHGYTF,TGTGCCAGCAGCTCGGACAGTCATGGCTACACCTTC
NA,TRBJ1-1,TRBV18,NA,CASSPGGGTNTEAFF,TGTGCCAGCTCACCAGGGGGGGGGACGAACACTGAAGCTTTCTTT
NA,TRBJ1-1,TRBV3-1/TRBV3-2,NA,CASSLGTEAFF,TGTGCCAGCAGCCTCGGGACAGAAGCTTTCTTT
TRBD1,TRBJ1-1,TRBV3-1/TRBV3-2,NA,CASSPTGGAVGTEAFF,TGTGCCAGCAGCCCGACAGGGGGCGCGGTTGGGACTGAAGCTTTCTTT